The 30 T cell receptor beta chains below were found in one sample sequenced in a study of early T cells in non-severe SARS-CoV-2 infection (dated by TCRdb to the early 2020s). The library was generated by 5' RACE. The sequencer listed for this sample is NextSeq 500. TCRdb handled the public reads itself, with Q25 trimming in fastp and clone calling in MiXCR, and kept productive beta chains. Here each entry gathers all rows of one CDR3 protein and keeps the most common genes and DNA. In all, the sample holds roughly 100,000 distinct CDR3 sequences, and around 12% of those were seen once. The ten biggest clones cover about 4.6% of the sample. The sequenced sample was whole blood, obtained at baseline. The receptors shown here come from an adult who was a healthcare worker with PCR-confirmed SARS-CoV-2 infection or an uninfected control (not recorded which).

This sequence joins TRBV25-1 and TRBJ2-1; D is perhaps TRBD1 (5 bases). With 6 bases removed from V and 11 bases from J, the gap between germline ends came to 11 bases. The CDR3 has 11 residues. Germline V CDR1 and CDR2: MGHDK, SYGVNS. The CDR3: CASREGVQQFF. The DNA for the CDR3 is TGTGCCAGCAGAGAAGGGGTTCAGCAGTTCTTC.

This clonotype was picked up a small number of times. This chain uses TRBV12-3 or TRBV12-4 with TRBJ1-3; the D is unclear. With 6 bases removed from V and 4 bases from J, the gap between germline ends came to 22 bases. The CDR3 covers 17 residues. The CDR3 spells CASRLRTGPSPGNTIYF. CDR3 bases: TGTGCCAGCAGGCTCAGGACGGGTCCATCCCCCGGAAACACCATATATTTT.

The sample holds many counts of this clonotype. The chain links TRBV7-6 to TRBJ2-2, with D possibly being TRBD2 (6 bases). Trimming took off 6 bases at V and 6 bases at J, with 23 bases between the two ends. Germline lookup yields CDR1 SGHVS and CDR2 FNYEAQ. The CDR3 has 17 amino acids. The CDR3 region is CASSPIPSADTAGELFF. The CDR3 DNA sequence: TGTGCCAGCAGTCCCATTCCTAGCGCCGATACGGCCGGGGAGCTGTTTTTT.

The J gene is TRBJ2-2, the V gene TRBV6-5; D might be TRBD1 (5 bases). Germline V gives CDR1 MNHEY, CDR2 SVGAGI. The V gene lost 8 bases and the J gene lost 5 bases, with 12 bases spanning the gap. The CDR3 consists of 13 residues. The CDR3 sequence is CASGAQGTGELFF. The DNA for the CDR3 is TGTGCCAGCGGAGCCCAGGGTACCGGGGAGCTGTTTTTT.

In this sample, this clonotype turned up many times. This rearrangement joins TRBV6-1 to TRBJ2-7; D possibly corresponds to TRBD2 (5 bases). With 2 bases removed from V and 5 bases from J, the gap between germline ends came to 10 bases. The germline CDR1 and CDR2 sequences are MNHNS and SASEGT. The CDR3 extends over 13 amino acids. The CDR3 nucleotides read TGTGCCAGCAGTGAACTCCGGGGAAACGAGCAGTACTTC. Translating it yields CASSELRGNEQYF.

The chain recombines TRBV24-1 with TRBJ2-2, with 9 bases fitting TRBD1. The germline V gene has CDR1 KGHDR and CDR2 SFDVKD. The CDR3 runs 15 residues. V was pared by 9 bases and J by 2 bases, with 6 bases of the junction left unmatched. The CDR3 DNA is TGTGCCACCGGGTCGGGACAGGGTAACACCGGGGAGCTGTTTTTT. Translating gives CATGSGQGNTGELFF.

This clonotype has a handful of counts. This chain uses TRBV5-4 with TRBJ2-7; D unresolved. The CDR3 covers 16 residues. V was trimmed by 3 bases and J by 0 bases, leaving 16 bases between them. Germline V CDR1 and CDR2: SGHNT, YYREEE (reference sequence). The CDR3 here is CASSSIGTVPSYEQYF. CDR3 DNA sequence: TGTGCCAGCAGCTCGATAGGCACGGTACCCTCCTACGAGCAGTACTTC.

This chain uses TRBV11-2 with TRBJ2-1; 8 nucleotides agree with TRBD2. V lost 5 bases to trimming and J lost 7 bases; unmatched junction nucleotides: 10. This CDR3 is built from 15 residues. Germline V gene sequence: CDR1 SGHAT, CDR2 FQNNGV. The CDR3 loop reads CASSLGLANFNEQFF. For the CDR3, the DNA is TGTGCCAGCAGCCTCGGACTAGCCAACTTTAATGAGCAGTTCTTC.

This clonotype ranks as medium-sized. The chain has TRBV14 and TRBJ1-5, with D possibly being TRBD1 (6 bases). The germline V and J ends were trimmed by 0 bases and 3 bases, with 15 bases remaining between them. The CDR3 consists of 17 residues. Germline CDR1 is SGHDN and CDR2 is FVKESK. The CDR3 sequence: CASSQDTYRVHNQPQHF. The DNA for the CDR3 is TGTGCCAGCAGCCAAGATACGTACAGGGTCCACAATCAGCCCCAGCATTTT.

V gene TRBV3-1 combines with J gene TRBJ2-7; 10 bases line up with TRBD1. Germline CDR1 reads LGHDT; CDR2 reads YNNKEL (reference sequence). With 3 bases clipped from V and 6 bases from J, the junction kept 8 bases outside the gene matches. The CDR3 contains 15 residues. As DNA, the CDR3 is TGTGCCAGCAGCCAGGGTAGGACAGGGGGAGGCGAGCAGTACTTC. Translating it yields CASSQGRTGGGEQYF.

This clonotype was recorded at least ten times. CDR3 protein: CASSRPRGLSSPLHF. In nucleotides, the CDR3 is TGTGCCAGCAGCCGGCCCCGGGGGTTAAGTTCACCCCTCCACTTT. The J gene is TRBJ1-6, the V gene TRBV12-3 or TRBV12-4, with D possibly TRBD1 on 5 matching bases. The V and J ends lost 6 bases and 9 bases respectively, with 18 bases between them. The CDR3 spans 15 residues.

This clonotype was seen at least ten times. This chain links TRBV7-9 with TRBJ1-5, with D perhaps matching TRBD1 (5 bases). The length of the CDR3 is 18 residues. The V gene lost 5 bases and the J gene lost 3 bases, with 23 bases spanning the gap. Germline CDR1 reads SEHNR; CDR2 reads FQNEAQ (reference sequence). This CDR3 is CASSVIGAVQANNQPQHF. The DNA of the CDR3 is TGTGCCAGCAGCGTTATAGGGGCCGTACAGGCCAACAATCAGCCCCAGCATTTT.

This clonotype was counted a few times. This chain links TRBV28 with TRBJ2-7, with D perhaps matching TRBD1 (5 bases). V lost 2 bases, J lost 6 bases, and 11 bases lay in between. This CDR3 is 13 amino acids long. Germline-derived CDR1 and CDR2 are MDHEN and SYDVKM. The CDR3 sequence: CASSLIKTGEQYF. The DNA of the CDR3 is TGTGCCAGCAGTTTAATTAAAACAGGCGAGCAGTACTTC.

With respect to this clonotype: A read error may explain this, as a much larger clone is one base away. The chain couples TRBV14 to TRBJ2-7; no reliable D call. V gave up 3 bases and J gave up 3 bases, with 3 bases separating them. CDR1 is SGHDN, CDR2 FVKESK, per germline. CDR3 length equals 11 residues. CDR3 residues: CASSHLYEQYF. CDR3 coding DNA: TGTGCCAGCAGCCACCTCTACGAGCAGTACTTC.

This clonotype was seen only a few times. J is TRBJ1-3 and V is TRBV11-2; 8 positions agree with TRBD1. This CDR3 is 15 amino acids long. Germline values: CDR1 SGHAT, CDR2 FQNNGV. The V segment lost 5 bases and the J segment 0 bases; nucleotides outside the gene matches: 3. The CDR3 spells CASSITGGSGNTIYF. Here the CDR3 DNA reads TGTGCCAGCAGCATTACAGGGGGCTCTGGAAACACCATATATTTT.

This clonotype has only a few counts. The V and J genes are TRBV5-1 and TRBJ1-1; weak D call: TRBD1 (5 bases). There are 13 residues in the CDR3. Germline CDR1 SGHRS, CDR2 YFSETQ. The V and J ends lost 0 bases and 7 bases respectively, with 10 bases between them. CDR3 bases: TGCGCCAGCAGCTTGGGTTGGGGGTTTGAAGCTTTCTTT. Encoded protein: CASSLGWGFEAFF.

This clonotype was seen more than once but under ten times. The rearrangement joins TRBV3-1 to TRBJ1-5; 8 positions match TRBD1. CDR1 and CDR2 from the germline V gene are LGHDT and YNNKEL (reference sequence). The ends lost 4 bases at V and 11 bases at J; junction bases unmatched: 10. The CDR3 has 14 amino acids. The CDR3: CASSPGQGPLAQHF. The CDR3 DNA is TGTGCCAGCAGCCCTGGACAGGGCCCCTTGGCCCAGCATTTT.

This clonotype was counted only a few times. This chain's CDR3 is CASSPSNYNEQFF. The CDR3 DNA follows: TGTGCCAGCAGCCCCTCCAATTACAATGAGCAGTTCTTC. The chain has TRBV11-2 and TRBJ2-1; D unclear. Germline CDR1 SGHAT, CDR2 FQNNGV. This CDR3 has 13 residues. V was shortened by 5 bases and J by 4 bases, with 9 bases between the two germline ends.

This clonotype occurred a few times. The chain employs TRBV18 and TRBJ1-5; 9 nucleotides align to TRBD1. This CDR3 region has 15 residues. Germline V gene sequence: CDR1 KGHSH, CDR2 LQKENI. Losses at the gene ends were 3 bases for V and 7 bases for J; bases not matched to a gene: 7. CDR3 region: CASSPSGTGIQPQHF. The CDR3 coding sequence is TGTGCCAGCTCACCTTCCGGGACAGGGATACAGCCCCAGCATTTT.

The rearrangement uses TRBV6-2 or TRBV6-3 and TRBJ2-1; TRBD2 matches at 11 bases. This CDR3 has 18 residues. Germline CDR1 and CDR2: MNHEY and SVGEGT. V was clipped by 0 bases and J by 8 bases; unmatched bases: 12. CDR3 in amino acids: CASSYSTAGTSGSYEQFF. CDR3 coding DNA: TGTGCCAGCAGTTACTCGACTGCCGGGACTAGCGGCTCCTATGAGCAGTTCTTC.

This clonotype was recorded a few times. The chain carries TRBV24-1 and TRBJ2-2, with D perhaps TRBD1 (5 bases). Germline V gives CDR1 KGHDR, CDR2 SFDVKD. The CDR3 consists of 13 residues. V lost 6 bases, J lost 5 bases, and 9 bases lay in between. The CDR3 DNA follows: TGTGCCACCAGTCCAGGGCGGACCGGGGAGCTGTTTTTT. Residues: CATSPGRTGELFF.

This clonotype has at least ten counts. The genes are TRBV27 and TRBJ1-6; the match to TRBD1 covers 7 bases. Germline CDR1 is MNHEY and CDR2 is SMNVEV (reference sequence). V shed 6 bases, J shed 8 bases, and the junction held 10 bases outside the gene matches. The CDR3 contains 15 residues. CDR3 bases: TGTGCCAGCAGCCAAGACAGGGTGCTCGATTCACCCCTCCACTTT. The encoded protein is CASSQDRVLDSPLHF.

This clonotype was observed a few times. V and J are TRBV2 and TRBJ2-5; 8 nucleotides line up with TRBD2. With 5 bases clipped from V and 13 bases from J, the junction kept 12 bases outside the gene matches. Germline V gene lookup returns CDR1 SNHLY and CDR2 FYNNEI. This CDR3 has 13 residues. For the CDR3, the DNA is TGTGCCAGCAGTCAGACTAGCCCGGGGGGGCGGTACTTC. This encodes CASSQTSPGGRYF.

Only a few counts were recorded for this clonotype. This chain connects TRBV19 to TRBJ2-1; 8 nucleotides agree with TRBD2. CDR3 length equals 15 residues. Germline V gene data show CDR1 as LNHDA and CDR2 as SQIVND (reference sequence). V was pared by 1 base and J by 2 bases, with 1 base of the junction left unmatched. DNA of the CDR3: TGTGCCAGTAGTATAGGGCGGGGGGCCTACAATGAGCAGTTCTTC. This sequence encodes CASSIGRGAYNEQFF. The full variable domain, its missing parts supplied by reference TRBV19 and TRBJ2-1, is DGGITQSPKYLFRKEGQNVTLSCEQNLNHDAMYWYRQDPGQGLRLIYYSQIVNDFQKGDIAEGYSVSREKKESFPLTVTSAQKNPTAFYLCASSIGRGAYNEQFFGPGTRLTVL.

The CDR3 DNA follows: TGTGCCAGCAGGCGCCACAGGGCGAACACTGAAGCTTTCTTT. This codes for CASRRHRANTEAFF. V usage is TRBV28 and J usage is TRBJ1-1; D is possibly TRBD1 (6 bases). The CDR3 has 14 amino acids. Deletions cut 6 bases from V and 1 base from J, with 12 bases between. Germline V gene data show CDR1 as MDHEN and CDR2 as SYDVKM.

This clonotype has a handful of counts. The CDR3 loop is CASSLHGGQGFEAFF. Here the CDR3 DNA reads TGTGCCAGCAGTTTACACGGGGGACAGGGGTTTGAAGCTTTCTTT. V gene TRBV6-6 combines with J gene TRBJ1-1; 10 bases fit TRBD1. This CDR3 region has 15 residues. Germline CDR1 and CDR2: MNHNY and SVGAGI (reference sequence). V trimming: 4 bases; J trimming: 7 bases; junction bases outside the gene matches: 9.

This chain uses TRBV28 with TRBJ1-5, with a tentative D call TRBD1 (5 bases). CDR1 MDHEN and CDR2 SYDVKM come from the germline V gene. The CDR3 extends over 14 amino acids. Trimming took off 7 bases at V and 7 bases at J, with 17 bases between the two ends. The CDR3 coding sequence is TGTGCCAGCACCGGGGCAGGGTCAGGCCAGCCCCAGCATTTT. Its translation is CASTGAGSGQPQHF.

This clonotype showed up many times. The chain uses TRBV5-1 and TRBJ2-7; perhaps TRBD1 as D (6 bases). Germline loops: CDR1 SGHRS, CDR2 YFSETQ. V was clipped by 0 bases and J by 0 bases, with 13 bases between them. The CDR3 runs 16 residues. The CDR3 DNA reads as TGCGCCAGCAGCTTGGTCCCGCGGACAGACTCCTACGAGCAGTACTTC. It yields the protein CASSLVPRTDSYEQYF. The whole variable domain, filled in from reference TRBV5-1 and TRBJ2-7, reads KAGVTQTPRYLIKTRGQQVTLSCSPISGHRSVSWYQQTPGQGLQFLFEYFSETQRNKGNFPGRFSGRQFSNSRSEMNVSTLELGDSALYLCASSLVPRTDSYEQYFGPGTRLTVT.

This clonotype has more than one count but fewer than ten. The chain links TRBV25-1 to TRBJ2-1; D is uncertain. The CDR3 spans 15 residues. The germline CDR1 and CDR2 sequences are MGHDK and SYGVNS. The V and J ends lost 5 bases and 0 bases respectively, with 11 bases between them. The CDR3 reads CASSPYSISYNEQFF. Here the CDR3 DNA reads TGTGCCAGCAGTCCCTACTCGATCTCCTACAATGAGCAGTTCTTC.

The table lists this clonotype with a few counts. The chain recombines TRBV7-2 with TRBJ2-3; D is undetermined. CDR1 and CDR2 from the germline V gene are SGHTA and FQGNSA. V was clipped by 2 bases and J by 9 bases, with 15 bases between them. The CDR3 runs to 14 residues. CDR3 amino acids: CASSLNPAGETQYF. The CDR3 DNA follows: TGTGCCAGCAGCTTAAACCCCGCTGGGGAAACGCAGTATTTT.